This T cell receptor beta chain was identified during a study of OX40 agonist ivuxolimab in advanced cancers. The method was immunoSEQ multiplex PCR; TCRdb's version includes in-frame clones alone and lacks a portion of them. The profile shows about 43,000 clones, 75% to 90% of them singletons. Germline V gene sequence: CDR1 MNHNY, CDR2 SVGAGI (reference sequence). The J segment lost 3 bases and the V segment lost 5 bases, leaving 9 bases of the junction unmatched. The CDR3 spans 16 residues. Sequences were derived from CD4+ or CD8+ T cells sorted from blood, sampled in a trial of the OX40 agonist ivuxolimab. This chain connects TRBV6-6 to TRBJ2-7, with 11 bases aligning to TRBD1. The receptor comes from an adult with an advanced solid tumor such as melanoma, head and neck, liver or kidney cancer. The CDR3 DNA is TGTGCCAGCAGTCCCCAAGGGGGGACAGGGGGCTACGAGCAGTACTTC. Translation: CASSPQGGTGGYEQYF.